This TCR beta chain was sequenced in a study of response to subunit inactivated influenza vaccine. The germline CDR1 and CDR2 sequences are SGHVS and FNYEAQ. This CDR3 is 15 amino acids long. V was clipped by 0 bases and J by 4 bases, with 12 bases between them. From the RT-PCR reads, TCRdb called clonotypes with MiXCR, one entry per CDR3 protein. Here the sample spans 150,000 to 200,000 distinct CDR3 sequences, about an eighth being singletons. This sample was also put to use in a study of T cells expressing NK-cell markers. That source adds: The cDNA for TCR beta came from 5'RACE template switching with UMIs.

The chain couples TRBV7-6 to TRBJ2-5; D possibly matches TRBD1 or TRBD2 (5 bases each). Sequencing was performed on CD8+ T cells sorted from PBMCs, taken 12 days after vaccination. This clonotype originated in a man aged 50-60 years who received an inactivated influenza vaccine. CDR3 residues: CASSLAGPAGETQYF. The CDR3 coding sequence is TGTGCCAGCAGCTTAGCGGGACCCGCTGGAGAGACCCAGTACTTC.